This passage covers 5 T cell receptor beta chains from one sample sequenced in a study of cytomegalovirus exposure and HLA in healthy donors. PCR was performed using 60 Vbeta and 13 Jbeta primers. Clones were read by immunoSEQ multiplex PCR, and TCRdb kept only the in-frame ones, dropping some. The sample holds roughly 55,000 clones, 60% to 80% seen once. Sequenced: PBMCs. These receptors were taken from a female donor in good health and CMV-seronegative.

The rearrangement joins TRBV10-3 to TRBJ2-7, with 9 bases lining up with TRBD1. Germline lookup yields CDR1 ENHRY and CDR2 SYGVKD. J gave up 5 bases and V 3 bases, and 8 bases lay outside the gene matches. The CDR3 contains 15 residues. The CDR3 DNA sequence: TGTGCCATCAGTGACCGGACAGGGGTCCAGCACGAGCAGTACTTC. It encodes CAISDRTGVQHEQYF.

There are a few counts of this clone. DNA of the CDR3: TGTGCCAGGCCCCCTCAGACTAGCGGGAGAGAAGAGACCCAGTACTTC. Protein: CARPPQTSGREETQYF. The chain has TRBV25-1 and TRBJ2-5; 12 bases align to TRBD2. The V gene's germline CDR1 is MGHDK and CDR2 SYGVNS. The length of the CDR3 is 16 residues. Trimming at V came to 9 bases and at J to 3 bases, leaving 11 bases not matched to a gene.

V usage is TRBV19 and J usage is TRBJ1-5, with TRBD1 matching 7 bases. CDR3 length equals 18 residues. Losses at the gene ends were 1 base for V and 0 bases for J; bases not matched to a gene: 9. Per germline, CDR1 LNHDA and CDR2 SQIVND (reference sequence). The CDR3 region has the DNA TGTGCCAGTAGTATAGGGGGGACAGCCTCTTATAGCAATCAGCCCCAGCATTTT. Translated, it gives CASSIGGTASYSNQPQHF.

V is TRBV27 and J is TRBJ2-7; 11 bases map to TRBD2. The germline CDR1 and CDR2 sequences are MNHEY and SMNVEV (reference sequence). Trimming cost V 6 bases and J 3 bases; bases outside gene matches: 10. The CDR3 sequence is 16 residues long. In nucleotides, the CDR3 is TGTGCCAGCAGAACACCGGGACTAGCGGAAAGCTACGAGCAGTACTTC. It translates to CASRTPGLAESYEQYF.

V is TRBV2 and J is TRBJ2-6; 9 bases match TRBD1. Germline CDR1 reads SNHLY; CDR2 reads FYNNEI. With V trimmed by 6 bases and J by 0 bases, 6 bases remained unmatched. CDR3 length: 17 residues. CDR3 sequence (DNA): TGTGCCAGCAGGCCGGGACAGGGAATCTCTGGGGCCAACGTCCTGACTTTC. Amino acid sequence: CASRPGQGISGANVLTF. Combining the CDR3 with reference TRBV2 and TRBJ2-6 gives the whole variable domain EPEVTQTPSHQVTQMGQEVILRCVPISNHLYFYWYRQILGQKVEFLVSFYNNEISEKSEIFDDQFSVERPDGSNFTLKIRSTKLEDSAMYFCASRPGQGISGANVLTFGAGSRLTVL.